The 25 T cell receptor beta chains presented below share a single source sample, sequenced in a study of radiotherapy plus CTLA-4 blockade in lung cancer. Clones were read by immunoSEQ multiplex PCR, and TCRdb kept only the in-frame ones, dropping some. The top ten clones hold more than 12% of a sample with about 88,000 clones, more than 70% of them seen once. The material sequenced was peripheral blood, taken from a patient treated with radiotherapy plus ipilimumab. Receptor source: a human donor with non-small cell lung cancer that progressed on radiotherapy plus ipilimumab.

V usage is TRBV7-9 and J usage is TRBJ1-1; tentatively, D is TRBD1 (5 bases). Germline lookup yields CDR1 SEHNR and CDR2 FQNEAQ (reference sequence). The CDR3 is made up of 15 amino acids. Trimming left V 5 bases short and J 3 bases short, with 16 bases between. The CDR3 loop reads CASSVWGGMDTEAFF. Written as DNA, the CDR3 is TGTGCCAGCAGCGTTTGGGGGGGAATGGACACTGAAGCTTTCTTT.

This sequence joins TRBV7-9 and TRBJ2-4; TRBD2 might be the D (6 bases). CDR1 is SEHNR and CDR2 is FQNEAQ in the germline V gene (reference sequence). This CDR3 region has 14 residues. The V and J ends lost 5 bases and 5 bases respectively, with 13 bases between them. The CDR3 is CASSPKWGENIQYF. The CDR3, as DNA: TGTGCCAGCAGCCCGAAGTGGGGGGAAAACATTCAGTACTTC.

V and J are TRBV5-6 and TRBJ1-1; perhaps TRBD1 as D (6 bases). Between the trimmed V and J ends, which lost 4 bases and 0 bases, there was a span of 10 bases. The CDR3 covers 14 residues. The germline gives CDR1 SGHDT, CDR2 YYEEEE. The CDR3 is CASSPGVMNTEAFF. CDR3 sequence (DNA): TGTGCCAGCAGCCCAGGGGTCATGAACACTGAAGCTTTCTTT.

The chain joins TRBV9 to TRBJ2-2, with TRBD1 matching over 7 bases. CDR3 length equals 15 residues. Germline trimming cut 2 bases from V and 0 bases from J; bases unmatched to any gene: 1. Germline lookup yields CDR1 SGDLS and CDR2 YYNGEE. The CDR3 nucleotides are TGTGCCAGCAGCGTGGGACAGACGAACACCGGGGAGCTGTTTTTT. Protein sequence: CASSVGQTNTGELFF. Looking up the rest from reference TRBV9 and TRBJ2-2 gives the full variable domain: DSGVTQTPKHLITATGQRVTLRCSPRSGDLSVYWYQQSLDQGLQFLIQYYNGEERAKGNILERFSAQQFPDLHSELNLSSLELGDSALYFCASSVGQTNTGELFFGEGSRLTVL.

The rearrangement joins TRBV28 to TRBJ1-1, with 7 bases lining up with TRBD1. The V and J ends lost 7 bases and 4 bases, in that order; junction bases with no gene match: 9. The CDR3 covers 14 residues. CDR1 and CDR2 (germline): MDHEN, SYDVKM. CDR3 region: CASKGAGEVTEAFF. As DNA, the CDR3 is TGTGCCAGCAAGGGGGCAGGGGAGGTCACTGAAGCTTTCTTT.

In its sample, this clone was seen a few times. The chain has TRBV28 and TRBJ1-2; 11 bases map to TRBD1. From germline, CDR1 is MDHEN and CDR2 SYDVKM. V shed 3 bases and J 4 bases; nucleotides not matched to a gene: 4. The CDR3 runs to 15 residues. CDR3 sequence reads: CASSFGGQGAYGYTF. The DNA for the CDR3 is TGTGCCAGCAGTTTCGGCGGACAGGGGGCCTATGGCTACACCTTC.

This clone has only a few counts. The genes are TRBV4-1 and TRBJ1-2; D call uncertain. V shed 6 bases and J shed 6 bases, with 20 bases lying between them. CDR1 is MGHRA and CDR2 is YSYEKL in the germline V gene. CDR3 length: 15 residues. CDR3: CASSPPLTLPHGYTF. CDR3 nucleotides: TGCGCCAGCAGTCCACCCCTGACCCTGCCCCATGGCTACACCTTC.

This chain joins TRBV5-4 and TRBJ2-3; TRBD2 matches 14 bases. Germline trimming cut 9 bases from V and 5 bases from J; bases unmatched to any gene: 11. This CDR3 is 16 amino acids long. Looked up from germline, CDR1 is SGHNT and CDR2 is YYREEE (reference sequence). In DNA form, the CDR3 reads TGTGCCACCCCGGGACTAGCGGGGGCGGGAGGAGATACGCAGTATTTT. Amino acid sequence: CATPGLAGAGGDTQYF.

This clone was seen only a few times. The chain couples TRBV25-1 to TRBJ1-1; 11 bases map to TRBD1. Germline V lookup: CDR1 MGHDK, CDR2 SYGVNS. This CDR3 is built from 15 residues. Unmatched junction bases numbered 9, after V lost 5 bases and J lost 7 bases. The CDR3 DNA follows: TGTGCCAGCAGTAGCATCGGGACAGGGGGAAATGAAGCTTTCTTT. This translates into CASSSIGTGGNEAFF. Variable domain in full (rest from reference TRBV25-1 and TRBJ1-1): EADIYQTPRYLVIGTGKKITLECSQTMGHDKMYWYQQDPGMELHLIHYSYGVNSTEKGDLSSESTVSRIRTEHFPLTLESARPSHTSQYLCASSSIGTGGNEAFFGQGTRLTVV.

This chain connects TRBV2 to TRBJ1-5; D possibly corresponds to TRBD1 (6 bases). Germline CDR1 is SNHLY and CDR2 is FYNNEI. V was clipped by 6 bases and J by 2 bases, with 14 bases between them. This CDR3 is 15 amino acids long. CDR3 in amino acids: CASRRGGLGNQPQHF. CDR3 DNA sequence: TGTGCCAGCAGGAGAGGGGGATTGGGCAATCAGCCCCAGCATTTT.

The chain combines TRBV5-4 with TRBJ2-3; TRBD2 matches 10 bases. With V trimmed by 1 base and J by 2 bases, 1 base remained unmatched. Germline V lookup: CDR1 SGHNT, CDR2 YYREEE (reference sequence). CDR3 length equals 15 residues. Here the CDR3 reads CASSLTSGATDTQYF. Here the CDR3 DNA reads TGTGCCAGCAGCTTGACTAGCGGGGCCACAGATACGCAGTATTTT.

Notes on this clone: The junction departs from germline at one end; a sequencing error may be responsible. J is TRBJ2-5 and V is TRBV5-1; D is uncertain. This CDR3 has 14 amino acids. The germline gives CDR1 SGHRS, CDR2 YFSETQ. The CDR3 nucleotides are TGCGCCAGCAGCTCCTTAAGTCACCAAGAGGCCCAGTACTTC. This translates into CASSSLSHQEAQYF.

This chain joins TRBV7-6 and TRBJ2-5, with a weak D call TRBD1 (6 bases). Germline CDR1 SGHVS, CDR2 FNYEAQ. The V end was cut by 1 base, the J end by 4 bases, with 10 bases between. CDR3 length equals 14 residues. The CDR3 spells CASSLGLDRETQYF. The DNA of the CDR3 is TGTGCCAGCAGCTTAGGATTGGACAGAGAGACCCAGTACTTC. Looking up the rest from reference TRBV7-6 and TRBJ2-5 gives the full variable domain: GAGVSQSPRYKVTKRGQDVALRCDPISGHVSLYWYRQALGQGPEFLTYFNYEAQQDKSGLPNDRFSAERPEGSISTLTIQRTEQRDSAMYRCASSLGLDRETQYFGPGTRLLVL.

This clone was detected only a few times. The rearrangement joins TRBV10-3 to TRBJ2-3; D ambiguous. V lost 3 bases, J lost 0 bases, and 7 bases lay in between. This CDR3 region has 14 residues. Germline CDR1 reads ENHRY; CDR2 reads SYGVKD. In nucleotides, the CDR3 is TGTGCCATCAGTGAAAGTCCTAGCACAGATACGCAGTATTTT. As protein: CAISESPSTDTQYF.

V gene TRBV6-1 combines with J gene TRBJ1-4, with D possibly being TRBD1 (5 bases). Trimming removed 4 bases at V and 5 bases at J, with 8 bases between. This CDR3 region has 13 residues. The V gene's germline CDR1 is MNHNS and CDR2 SASEGT. DNA for the CDR3: TGTGCCAGCAGTGTAAACAGGAATGAAAAACTGTTTTTT. Encoded protein: CASSVNRNEKLFF.

The chain carries TRBV5-1 and TRBJ2-7; the match to TRBD1 covers 7 bases. CDR3 length equals 15 residues. Germline V CDR1 and CDR2: SGHRS, YFSETQ. V lost 7 bases to trimming and J lost 3 bases; unmatched junction nucleotides: 13. Here the CDR3 DNA reads TGCGCCAGCCTCAGGGCCGGGACAGAAAGCTACGAGCAGTACTTC. Amino acid sequence: CASLRAGTESYEQYF.

V and J are TRBV28 and TRBJ1-1; D remains unclear. Germline assignment: CDR1 MDHEN and CDR2 SYDVKM. V gave up 10 bases and J gave up 0 bases, with 9 bases separating them. CDR3 size: 12 residues. CDR3 amino acids: CATGLLNTEAFF. In nucleotides, the CDR3 is TGTGCCACCGGGCTCCTGAACACTGAAGCTTTCTTT.

The chain uses TRBV27 and TRBJ2-1, with 7 bases lining up with TRBD2. This CDR3 region has 14 residues. Losses at the gene ends were 7 bases for V and 4 bases for J; bases not matched to a gene: 7. The germline V gene encodes CDR1 MNHEY and CDR2 SMNVEV (reference sequence). DNA for the CDR3: TGTGCCAGCAATAGGGCTAGCGGATACAATGAGCAGTTCTTC. This sequence encodes CASNRASGYNEQFF.

This sequence joins TRBV4-1 and TRBJ2-1; D is possibly TRBD1 or TRBD2 (5 bases each). Germline loops: CDR1 MGHRA, CDR2 YSYEKL. Between the trimmed V and J ends, which lost 6 bases and 12 bases, there was a span of 24 bases. CDR3 length equals 15 residues. The CDR3 reads CASSPQHGTEVAQFF. In nucleotides, the CDR3 is TGCGCCAGCAGTCCCCAACACGGGACGGAGGTTGCGCAGTTCTTC.

This clone has only one observation. Written as DNA, the CDR3 is TGTGCCAGCCAAACGACAGATACGCAGTATTTT. The encoded protein is CASQTTDTQYF. The chain employs TRBV25-1 and TRBJ2-3, with D hard to call. The V gene's germline CDR1 is MGHDK and CDR2 SYGVNS. This CDR3 spans 11 amino acids. The germline V and J ends were trimmed by 8 bases and 3 bases, with 6 bases remaining between them.

This chain connects TRBV19 to TRBJ1-5; a possible D gene is TRBD1 (6 bases). This CDR3 spans 15 amino acids. V was shortened by 0 bases and J by 7 bases, with 13 bases between the two germline ends. Germline V gene sequence: CDR1 LNHDA, CDR2 SQIVND (reference sequence). CDR3 DNA: TGTGCCAGTAGTATAGAACGGGACGGGGGCCAGCCCCAGCATTTT. This sequence encodes CASSIERDGGQPQHF.

The rearrangement uses TRBV2 and TRBJ2-2, with 7 bases lining up with TRBD1. Germline V lookup: CDR1 SNHLY, CDR2 FYNNEI. Losses at the gene ends were 8 bases for V and 4 bases for J; bases not matched to a gene: 4. CDR3 length: 13 amino acids. CDR3 DNA sequence: TGTGCCAGCGACAGGGATTTCACCGGGGAGCTGTTTTTT. The encoded protein is CASDRDFTGELFF.

The chain couples TRBV9 to TRBJ1-1; D is uncertain. Germline CDR1 reads SGDLS; CDR2 reads YYNGEE. Deletions cut 3 bases from V and 8 bases from J, with 20 bases between. The CDR3 sequence is 15 residues long. CDR3 DNA sequence: TGTGCCAGCAGCGCTACCGGGAGCCAAATAAACGAAGCTTTCTTT. This codes for CASSATGSQINEAFF.

This clone was picked up a small number of times. This chain links TRBV7-9 with TRBJ2-7; the D gene is possibly TRBD2 (6 bases). The CDR3 totals 13 residues. Between the trimmed V and J ends, which lost 8 bases and 3 bases, there was a span of 14 bases. CDR1 is SEHNR and CDR2 is FQNEAQ in the germline V gene (reference sequence). CDR3 amino acids: CASGGTGDYEQYF. The CDR3 nucleotides are TGTGCCAGCGGGGGGACGGGGGACTACGAGCAGTACTTC.

V gene TRBV28 combines with J gene TRBJ2-2; D remains ambiguous. Germline loops: CDR1 MDHEN, CDR2 SYDVKM. Between the trimmed V and J ends, which lost 7 bases and 4 bases, there was a span of 7 bases. This CDR3 has 12 amino acids. The chain's CDR3 is CASNTPTGELFF. DNA for the CDR3: TGTGCCAGCAACACCCCCACCGGGGAGCTGTTTTTT.